These T cell receptor beta chains were read from a single sample in a study of T cell responses to AZD1222 COVID-19 vaccine. Clones were sequenced by immunoSEQ multiplex PCR, and TCRdb holds only the in-frame ones, with some missing. In the table there are 100,000 to 150,000 clones, more than 75% of which are singletons. The sequences come from peripheral blood, collected on day 0 of AZD1222 vaccination. Receptors were obtained from an adult in good health. The CDR3 runs from the conserved cysteine through the conserved F or W. Each record gives: clone size, J gene, V gene, D gene, CDR3 protein, CDR3 DNA. A D gene is named only where the DNA matches it firmly. Clone size appears in some rows only: once, few, many, or a class for an expanded clone.

size: .; J: TRBJ1-2; V: TRBV24-1; D: .; CDR3: CATSDRADGYTF; DNA: TGTGCCACCAGTGATCGAGCGGATGGCTACACCTTC
size: few; J: TRBJ2-3; V: TRBV5-1; D: .; CDR3: CASSLEGTNTDTQYF; DNA: TGCGCCAGCAGCTTGGAGGGGACAAACACAGATACGCAGTATTTT
size: .; J: TRBJ1-2; V: TRBV19; D: .; CDR3: CASSISDLGEDGYTF; DNA: TGTGCCAGTAGTATTAGCGATTTGGGGGAAGATGGCTACACCTTC
size: .; J: TRBJ1-1; V: TRBV11-2; D: TRBD1; CDR3: CASSSRTGTAFF; DNA: TGTGCCAGCAGCTCCCGGACAGGGACGGCTTTCTTT
size: .; J: TRBJ1-4; V: TRBV27; D: .; CDR3: CASRGGSLEKLFF; DNA: TGTGCCAGCAGGGGAGGGAGTCTTGAAAAACTGTTTTTT
size: .; J: TRBJ2-1; V: TRBV24-1; D: TRBD2; CDR3: CATSDSGGPYNEQFF; DNA: TGTGCCACCAGTGATAGCGGGGGGCCTTACAATGAGCAGTTCTTC
size: .; J: TRBJ2-1; V: TRBV10-2; D: .; CDR3: CASSFSTPNEQFF; DNA: TGCGCCAGCAGCTTCTCAACCCCTAATGAGCAGTTCTTC
size: .; J: TRBJ2-5; V: TRBV24-1; D: .; CDR3: CATSDAPGRRPETQYF; DNA: TGTGCCACCAGTGACGCTCCGGGACGGCGTCCGGAGACCCAGTACTTC
size: .; J: TRBJ2-3; V: TRBV5-1; D: .; CDR3: CASSLAGGALGTDTQYF; DNA: TGCGCCAGCAGCTTGGCCGGGGGCGCCTTAGGGACAGATACGCAGTATTTT
size: .; J: TRBJ2-7; V: TRBV3-1/TRBV3-2; D: .; CDR3: CASSQEGSSYEQYF; DNA: TGTGCCAGCAGCCAAGAAGGGAGCAGCTACGAGCAGTACTTC
size: .; J: TRBJ1-5; V: TRBV5-1; D: .; CDR3: CASSLFSNQPQHF; DNA: TGCGCCAGCAGCTTGTTTAGCAATCAGCCCCAGCATTTT
size: .; J: TRBJ1-1; V: TRBV6-2/TRBV6-3; D: TRBD1; CDR3: CASSYQRGLTEAFF; DNA: TGTGCCAGCAGTTACCAGAGGGGGCTAACTGAAGCTTTCTTT
size: .; J: TRBJ2-7; V: TRBV11-1; D: .; CDR3: CASSSAGSLAYEQYF; DNA: TGTGCCAGCAGCAGCGCCGGGTCGCTAGCCTACGAGCAGTACTTC
size: .; J: TRBJ1-2; V: TRBV29-1; D: .; CDR3: CSVGGQTNYGYTF; DNA: TGCAGCGTGGGGGGGCAGACTAACTATGGCTACACCTTC
size: .; J: TRBJ1-1; V: TRBV19; D: .; CDR3: CASSIRGGTASEAFF; DNA: TGTGCCAGTAGTATCAGAGGGGGAACAGCCAGTGAAGCTTTCTTT
size: .; J: TRBJ1-4; V: TRBV15; D: .; CDR3: CATSRDQAGYEKLFF; DNA: TGTGCCACCAGCAGAGATCAGGCAGGGTATGAAAAACTGTTTTTT
size: .; J: TRBJ1-1; V: TRBV28; D: .; CDR3: CASRAAPTEAFF; DNA: TGTGCCAGCAGGGCAGCGCCCACTGAAGCTTTCTTT
size: .; J: TRBJ1-2; V: TRBV2; D: .; CDR3: CASSERLGYGYTF; DNA: TGTGCCAGCAGTGAAAGGTTAGGGTATGGCTACACCTTC
size: once; J: TRBJ2-5; V: TRBV6-5; D: .; CDR3: CASSYRTAGTQYF; DNA: TGTGCCAGCAGTTATCGGACGGCGGGGACCCAGTACTTC
size: .; J: TRBJ1-5; V: TRBV7-9; D: .; CDR3: CASSLGGVYSNQPQHF; DNA: TGTGCCAGCAGCCTTGGGGGGGTCTATAGCAATCAGCCCCAGCATTTT
size: once; J: TRBJ1-2; V: TRBV5-1; D: TRBD1; CDR3: CASSLEAGGYGYTF; DNA: TGCGCCAGCAGCTTGGAAGCAGGGGGGTATGGCTACACCTTC
size: .; J: TRBJ1-1; V: TRBV4-3; D: .; CDR3: CASSSGQTEAFF; DNA: TGCGCCAGCAGTTCAGGTCAGACTGAAGCTTTCTTT
size: few; J: TRBJ2-7; V: TRBV6-1; D: TRBD1; CDR3: CASSKAGTGGTYEQYF; DNA: TGTGCCAGCAGTAAAGCAGGGACAGGGGGGACCTACGAGCAGTACTTC